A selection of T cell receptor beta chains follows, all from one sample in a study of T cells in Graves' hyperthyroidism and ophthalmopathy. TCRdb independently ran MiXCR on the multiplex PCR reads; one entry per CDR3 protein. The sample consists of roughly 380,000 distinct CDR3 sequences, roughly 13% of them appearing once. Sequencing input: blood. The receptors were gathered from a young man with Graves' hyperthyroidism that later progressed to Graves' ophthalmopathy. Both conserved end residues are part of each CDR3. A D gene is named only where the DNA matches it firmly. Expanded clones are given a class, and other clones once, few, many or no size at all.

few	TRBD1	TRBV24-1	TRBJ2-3	TGTGCCACCAGCTGGGGGCAGGGGGGCACAGATACGCAGTATTTT	CATSWGQGGTDTQYF
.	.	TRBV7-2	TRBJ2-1	TGTGCCAGCAGCTTAGGCGCAGGTTCAGGCAATGAGCAGTTCTTC	CASSLGAGSGNEQFF
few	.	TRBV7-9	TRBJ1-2	TGTGCCAGCAGCTTAATGGTCGATAACTATGGCTACACCTTC	CASSLMVDNYGYTF
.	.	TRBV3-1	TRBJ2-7	TGTGCCAGCAGCCAATTCTCCGGGAGCCGGGTAGACTACGAGCAGTACTTC	CASSQFSGSRVDYEQYF
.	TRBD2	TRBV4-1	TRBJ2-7	TGCGCCAGCAGCCAGGGGGACTACCTCGTCGAGCAGTACTTC	CASSQGDYLVEQYF
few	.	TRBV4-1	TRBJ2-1	TGCGCCAGCAGCCAAGCAATACCGCGCTACAATGAGCAGTTCTTC	CASSQAIPRYNEQFF
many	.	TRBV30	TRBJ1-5	TGTGCCTGGAGTCCCGGGGACAATCAGCCCCAGCATTTT	CAWSPGDNQPQHF
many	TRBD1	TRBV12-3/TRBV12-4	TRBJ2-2	TGTGCCAGCAGCCTTGACAGGGGGGTCACCGGGGAGCTGTTTTTT	CASSLDRGVTGELFF
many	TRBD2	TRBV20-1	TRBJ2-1	TGCAGTGCTCTGGGGGGACTAGCGGGGTACAATGAGCAGTTCTTC	CSALGGLAGYNEQFF
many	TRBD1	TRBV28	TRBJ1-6	TGTGCCAGCAGTTTACCCCCCGGAGGGGGCGCAGGGTCACCCCTCCACTTT	CASSLPPGGGAGSPLHF